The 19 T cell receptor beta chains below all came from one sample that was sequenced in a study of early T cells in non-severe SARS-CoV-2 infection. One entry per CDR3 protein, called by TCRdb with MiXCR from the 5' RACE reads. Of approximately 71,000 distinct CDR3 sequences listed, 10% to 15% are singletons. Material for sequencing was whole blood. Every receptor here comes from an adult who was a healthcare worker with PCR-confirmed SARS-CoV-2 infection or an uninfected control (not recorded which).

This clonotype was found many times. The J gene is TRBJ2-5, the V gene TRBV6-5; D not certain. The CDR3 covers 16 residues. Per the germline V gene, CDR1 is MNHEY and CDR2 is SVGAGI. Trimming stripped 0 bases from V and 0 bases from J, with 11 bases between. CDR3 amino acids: CASSYSFTENQETQYF. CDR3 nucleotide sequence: TGTGCCAGCAGTTACTCGTTCACGGAGAACCAAGAGACCCAGTACTTC.

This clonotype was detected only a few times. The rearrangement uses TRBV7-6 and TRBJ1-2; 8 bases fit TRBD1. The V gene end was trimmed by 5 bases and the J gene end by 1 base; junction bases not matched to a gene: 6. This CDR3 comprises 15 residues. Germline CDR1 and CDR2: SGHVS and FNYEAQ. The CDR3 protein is CASSPLGQGNYGYTF. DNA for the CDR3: TGTGCCAGCAGCCCTCTCGGACAGGGTAACTATGGCTACACCTTC.

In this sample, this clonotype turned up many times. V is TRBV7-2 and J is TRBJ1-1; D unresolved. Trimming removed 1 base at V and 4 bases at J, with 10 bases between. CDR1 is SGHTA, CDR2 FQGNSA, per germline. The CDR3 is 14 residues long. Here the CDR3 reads CASSLGRVGTEAFF. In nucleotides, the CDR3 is TGTGCCAGCAGCTTAGGGCGGGTAGGCACTGAAGCTTTCTTT. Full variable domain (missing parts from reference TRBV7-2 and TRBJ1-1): GAGVSQSPSNKVTEKGKDVELRCDPISGHTALYWYRQSLGQGLEFLIYFQGNSAPDKSGLPSDRFSAERTGGSVSTLTIQRTQQEDSAVYLCASSLGRVGTEAFFGQGTRLTVV.

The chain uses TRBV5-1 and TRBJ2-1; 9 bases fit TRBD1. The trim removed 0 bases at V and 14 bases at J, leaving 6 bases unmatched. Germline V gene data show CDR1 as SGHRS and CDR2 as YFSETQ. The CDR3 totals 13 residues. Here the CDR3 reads CASSLDPGQGEFF. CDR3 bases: TGCGCCAGCAGCTTGGATCCGGGACAGGGTGAGTTCTTC.

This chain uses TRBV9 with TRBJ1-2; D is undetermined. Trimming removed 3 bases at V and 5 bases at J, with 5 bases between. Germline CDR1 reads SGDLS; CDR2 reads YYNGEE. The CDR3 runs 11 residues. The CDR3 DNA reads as TGTGCCAGCAGCGCTGCGTATGGCTACACCTTC. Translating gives CASSAAYGYTF.

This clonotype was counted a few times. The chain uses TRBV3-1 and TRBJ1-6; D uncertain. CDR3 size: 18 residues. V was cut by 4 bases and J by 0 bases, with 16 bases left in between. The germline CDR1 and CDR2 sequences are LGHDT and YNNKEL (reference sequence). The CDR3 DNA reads TGTGCCAGCAGCCGAAATGTCGGAGGAAGCTCCTATAATTCACCCCTCCACTTT. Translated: CASSRNVGGSSYNSPLHF.

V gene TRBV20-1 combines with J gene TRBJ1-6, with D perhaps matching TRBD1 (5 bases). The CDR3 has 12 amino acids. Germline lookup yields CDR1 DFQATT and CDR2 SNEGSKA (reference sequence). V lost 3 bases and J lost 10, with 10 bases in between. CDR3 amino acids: CSARAGTSPLHF. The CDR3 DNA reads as TGCAGTGCTAGGGCAGGGACCTCACCCCTCCACTTT.

In DNA form, the CDR3 reads TGTGCCGGCCCCCCTCAGGCAACTGAAGCTTTCTTT. It translates to CAGPPQATEAFF. The J gene is TRBJ1-1, the V gene TRBV5-5; no reliable D call. CDR3 length: 12 amino acids. Germline lookup yields CDR1 SGHKS and CDR2 YYEKEE (reference sequence). V lost 10 bases and J lost 5, with 15 bases in between.

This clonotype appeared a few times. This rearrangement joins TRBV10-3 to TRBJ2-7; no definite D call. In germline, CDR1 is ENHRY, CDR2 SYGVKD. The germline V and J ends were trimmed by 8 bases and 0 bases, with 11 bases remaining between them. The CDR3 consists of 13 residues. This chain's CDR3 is CAILRASSYEQYF. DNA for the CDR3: TGTGCCATCCTCCGAGCGAGCTCCTACGAGCAGTACTTC.

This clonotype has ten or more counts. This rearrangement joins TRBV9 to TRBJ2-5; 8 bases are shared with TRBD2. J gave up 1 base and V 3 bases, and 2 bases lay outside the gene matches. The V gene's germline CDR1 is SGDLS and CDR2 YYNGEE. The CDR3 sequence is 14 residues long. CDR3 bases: TGTGCCAGCAGCGCAAGCGGGGGCCAAGAGACCCAGTACTTC. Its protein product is CASSASGGQETQYF.

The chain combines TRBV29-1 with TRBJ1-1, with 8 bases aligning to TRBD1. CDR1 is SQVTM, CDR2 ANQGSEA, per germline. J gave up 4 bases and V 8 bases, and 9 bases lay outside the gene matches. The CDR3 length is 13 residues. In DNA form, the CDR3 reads TGCAGCACCTGGACAGGGCGGGGCACTGAAGCTTTCTTT. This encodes CSTWTGRGTEAFF.

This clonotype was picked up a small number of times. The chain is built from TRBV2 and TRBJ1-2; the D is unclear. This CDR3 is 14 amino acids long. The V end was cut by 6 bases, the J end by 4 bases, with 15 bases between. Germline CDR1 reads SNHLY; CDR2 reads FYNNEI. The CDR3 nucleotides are TGTGCCAGCAGCAACACCCGAGTTGGCTATGGCTACACCTTC. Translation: CASSNTRVGYGYTF. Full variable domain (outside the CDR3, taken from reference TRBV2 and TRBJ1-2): EPEVTQTPSHQVTQMGQEVILRCVPISNHLYFYWYRQILGQKVEFLVSFYNNEISEKSEIFDDQFSVERPDGSNFTLKIRSTKLEDSAMYFCASSNTRVGYGYTFGSGTRLTVV.

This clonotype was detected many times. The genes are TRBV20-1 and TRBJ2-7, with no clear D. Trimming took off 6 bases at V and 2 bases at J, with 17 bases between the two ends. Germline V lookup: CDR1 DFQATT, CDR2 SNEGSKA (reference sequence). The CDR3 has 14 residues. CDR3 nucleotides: TGCAGTGCCCAGAGGCCCATTCCACCCTACGAGCAGTACTTC. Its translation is CSAQRPIPPYEQYF.

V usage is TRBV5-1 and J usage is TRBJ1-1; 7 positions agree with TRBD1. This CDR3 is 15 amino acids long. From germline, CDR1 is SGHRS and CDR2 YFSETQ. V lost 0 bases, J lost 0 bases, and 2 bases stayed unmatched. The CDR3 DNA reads TGCGCCAGCAGCTTGGGGGGACAGATGAACACTGAAGCTTTCTTT. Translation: CASSLGGQMNTEAFF.

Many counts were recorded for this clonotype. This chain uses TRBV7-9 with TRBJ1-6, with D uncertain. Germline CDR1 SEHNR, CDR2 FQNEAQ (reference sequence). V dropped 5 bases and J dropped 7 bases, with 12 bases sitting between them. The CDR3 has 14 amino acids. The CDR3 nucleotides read TGTGCCAGCAGCCCTGGGCGGGGAAATTCACCCCTCCACTTT. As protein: CASSPGRGNSPLHF.

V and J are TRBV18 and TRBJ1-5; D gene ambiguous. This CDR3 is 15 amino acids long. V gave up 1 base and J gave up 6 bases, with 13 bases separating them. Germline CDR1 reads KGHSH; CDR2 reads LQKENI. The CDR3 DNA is TGTGCCAGCTCACCACTGCCAGCCTCAAGTCAGCCCCAGCATTTT. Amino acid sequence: CASSPLPASSQPQHF. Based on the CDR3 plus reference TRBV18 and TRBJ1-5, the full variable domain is NAGVMQNPRHLVRRRGQEARLRCSPMKGHSHVYWYRQLPEEGLKFMVYLQKENIIDESGMPKERFSAEFPKEGPSILRIQQVVRGDSAAYFCASSPLPASSQPQHFGDGTRLSIL.

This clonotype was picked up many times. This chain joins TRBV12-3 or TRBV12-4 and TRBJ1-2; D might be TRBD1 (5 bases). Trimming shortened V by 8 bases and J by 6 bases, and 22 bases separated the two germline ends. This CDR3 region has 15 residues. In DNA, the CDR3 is TGTGCCAGCGCTAAGGTTTGGGGCGCCGGGAATGGCTACACCTTC. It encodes CASAKVWGAGNGYTF.

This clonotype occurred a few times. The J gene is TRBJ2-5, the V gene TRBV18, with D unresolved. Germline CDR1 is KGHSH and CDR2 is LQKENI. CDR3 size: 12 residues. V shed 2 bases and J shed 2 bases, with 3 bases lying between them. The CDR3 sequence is CASSPSQETQYF. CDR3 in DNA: TGTGCCAGCTCACCAAGTCAAGAGACCCAGTACTTC.

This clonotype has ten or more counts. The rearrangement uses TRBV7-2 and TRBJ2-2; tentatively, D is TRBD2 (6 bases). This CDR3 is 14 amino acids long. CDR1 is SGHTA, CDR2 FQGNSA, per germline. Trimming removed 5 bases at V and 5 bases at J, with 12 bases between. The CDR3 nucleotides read TGTGCCAGCAGCCCCCTCGGGGGAACCGGGGAGCTGTTTTTT. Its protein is CASSPLGGTGELFF.